Listed below are T cell receptor beta chains from one sample, sequenced in a study of Tregs in tolerant kidney transplant recipients. The repertoire was sequenced with immunoSEQ multiplex PCR; TCRdb's copy has only in-frame clones and lacks some. The table records 200,000 to 300,000 clones, about 86% of them present only once. Sequenced input: CD4+ T cells from blood. The receptors stem from a human donor in good health. Both conserved end residues are part of each CDR3. D genes are given only for firm matches. Rows may omit the clone size; those that give it use once, few, many or a size class.

cdr3_aa cdr3_nt clone_size d_call j_call v_call
CASSFTPGRMYQETQYF TGTGCCAGCAGCTTCACCCCGGGACGGATGTACCAAGAGACCCAGTACTTC once - TRBJ2-5 TRBV11-2
CASSLGGLAEAFF TGTGCCAGCAGTTTAGGAGGGCTCGCTGAAGCTTTCTTT - - TRBJ1-1 TRBV27
CASSYSGNSYEQYF TGTGCCAGCAGTTACTCTGGGAATTCCTACGAGCAGTACTTC - - TRBJ2-7 TRBV6-5
CASSLANEQFF TGTGCCAGCAGCTTAGCCAATGAGCAGTTCTTC once - TRBJ2-1 TRBV11-2
CASSLWGRQDGFLNQPQHF TGTGCCAGCAGTTTATGGGGCCGACAGGACGGATTTTTGAATCAGCCCCAGCATTTT - - TRBJ1-5 TRBV27
CASGLGRLPATQYF TGTGCTAGTGGTTTGGGACGCCTCCCGGCTACGCAGTATTTT - - TRBJ2-3 TRBV12-5
CASSLGGPPSSGYTF TGTGCCAGCAGTTTAGGTGGACCTCCCTCCAGTGGCTACACCTTC - - TRBJ1-2 TRBV27
CASSIRTGTGLYEQYF TGTGCCAGTAGTATAAGGACCGGGACAGGGCTCTACGAGCAGTACTTC few TRBD1 TRBJ2-7 TRBV19
CASSELGETGPYNEQFF TGTGCCAGCAGTGAATTGGGTGAGACAGGGCCATACAATGAGCAGTTCTTC - TRBD1 TRBJ2-1 TRBV2
CATRGRQETQYF TGTGCCACACGGGGCCGACAAGAGACCCAGTACTTC once - TRBJ2-5 TRBV19
CASSQGAELLLYGYTF TGCGCCAGCAGCCAAGGAGCGGAACTACTATTATATGGCTACACCTTC few - TRBJ1-2 TRBV4-1
CASSEDRGKETQYF TGTGCCAGCAGTGAGGACAGGGGAAAAGAGACCCAGTACTTC - TRBD1 TRBJ2-5 TRBV2
CASSLGAGRSGEQYF TGTGCCAGCAGCTTAGGAGCGGGGAGGTCGGGGGAGCAGTACTTC - TRBD2 TRBJ2-7 TRBV7-6
CAISDRTLGYGYTF TGTGCCATCAGTGACCGGACACTAGGATATGGCTACACCTTC - - TRBJ1-2 TRBV10-3
CASSLQGDQPQHF TGTGCCAGCAGCTTACAGGGAGATCAGCCCCAGCATTTT - - TRBJ1-5 TRBV7-8
CASSFHETTDTQYF TGTGCCAGCAGTTTCCACGAGACTACAGATACGCAGTATTTT - - TRBJ2-3 TRBV5-4
CAWAGRQGFTGELFF TGTGCCTGGGCGGGGAGACAGGGTTTTACCGGGGAGCTGTTTTTT - - TRBJ2-2 TRBV30
CASSRLEQGKGGYTF TGTGCCAGCAGCCGTCTTGAACAGGGAAAAGGTGGCTACACCTTC - - TRBJ1-2 TRBV11-2
CASSLIGSSTDTQYF TGTGCCAGCAGCTTAATCGGATCTAGCACAGATACGCAGTATTTT - - TRBJ2-3 TRBV7-9
CASSSQGGTNEKLFF TGTGCCAGTAGTTCCCAGGGGGGCACTAATGAAAAACTGTTTTTT - TRBD1 TRBJ1-4 TRBV19
CASSESAGAYTEAFF TGCGCCAGCAGTGAGTCTGCAGGGGCTTACACTGAAGCTTTCTTT - - TRBJ1-1 TRBV10-1
CASSPPRLGTGIAGNTIYF TGTGCCAGCAGCCCACCGCGTCTAGGGACAGGGATCGCTGGAAACACCATATATTTT - TRBD1 TRBJ1-3 TRBV7-6
CASSPPQGVNGYTF TGTGCCAGCAGCCCCCCCCAGGGTGTCAATGGCTACACCTTC - - TRBJ1-2 TRBV11-2
CASSLSLGAEETQYF TGTGCCAGCAGCCTCTCACTAGGGGCTGAAGAGACCCAGTACTTC - - TRBJ2-5 TRBV9
CASSPDRGNSPLHF TGTGCCAGCTCACCAGACAGGGGCAATTCACCCCTCCACTTT - TRBD1 TRBJ1-6 TRBV18
CASSSNTGGGQETQYF TGTGCCAGCTCATCTAATACAGGGGGCGGACAAGAGACCCAGTACTTC - TRBD1 TRBJ2-5 TRBV18
CASSRTQQGAHTEAFF TGCGCCAGCAGCCGAACCCAACAGGGGGCGCATACTGAAGCTTTCTTT - TRBD1 TRBJ1-1 TRBV4-1
CASSPMQGATNEKLFF TGTGCCAGCTCACCCATGCAGGGGGCGACTAATGAAAAACTGTTTTTT - TRBD1 TRBJ1-4 TRBV18
CASTLSPGGYEQYF TGCGCCAGCACCCTCTCGCCGGGGGGATACGAGCAGTACTTC - TRBD2 TRBJ2-7 TRBV5-1
CASSPRGDYNEQFF TGTGCCAGCAGCCCCCGGGGGGATTACAATGAGCAGTTCTTC - TRBD2 TRBJ2-1 TRBV7-3
CASSLPGTSTDTQYF TGTGCCAGCAGCTTACCCGGGACTAGCACAGATACGCAGTATTTT few - TRBJ2-3 TRBV5-4
CASSPGAEGTFIF TGTGCCAGCTCACCAGGGGCGGAGGGAACGTTTATCTTC - - TRBJ2-1 TRBV18
CASSPQARGYNQPQHF TGTGCCAGCTCACCACAGGCCAGGGGGTACAATCAGCCCCAGCATTTT once TRBD1 TRBJ1-5 TRBV18
CASRLTANSGNTIYF TGCGCCAGCAGGCTGACAGCCAACTCTGGAAACACCATATATTTT - - TRBJ1-3 TRBV5-1
CASGTGSSGNTIYF TGTGCTAGTGGGACAGGGAGCTCTGGAAACACCATATATTTT - TRBD1 TRBJ1-3 TRBV12-5
CASSQPLAGGPAWEQFF TGCGCCAGCAGCCAGCCCCTAGCGGGAGGCCCGGCATGGGAGCAGTTCTTC few TRBD2 TRBJ2-1 TRBV4-1
CASSLAGVAYNEQFF TGTGCCAGCAGCTTAGCGGGAGTGGCCTACAATGAGCAGTTCTTC - TRBD2 TRBJ2-1 TRBV9
CASSPLTGNTEAFF TGTGCCAGCAGCCCACTGACAGGCAACACTGAAGCTTTCTTT - - TRBJ1-1 TRBV7-8
CASSSGGPPQETQYF TGTGCCAGCAGTTCGGGCGGACCGCCCCAAGAGACCCAGTACTTC - - TRBJ2-5 TRBV28
CASSLSMDRKNTEAFF TGTGCCAGCTCACTCTCCATGGACAGGAAGAACACTGAAGCTTTCTTT - TRBD1 TRBJ1-1 TRBV18
CASKARVSGNTIYF TGTGCCAGCAAGGCTAGGGTCTCTGGAAACACCATATATTTT - - TRBJ1-3 TRBV7-6
CASRLVRGAGDEQFF TGTGCCAGTAGGCTAGTCAGGGGAGCGGGGGATGAGCAGTTCTTC - TRBD2 TRBJ2-1 TRBV7-8
CASSIDRGDGYTF TGTGCCAGCAGTATAGACAGGGGAGATGGCTACACCTTC - TRBD1 TRBJ1-2 TRBV2
CASGVGLAGVEDNEQFF TGTGCCAGCGGGGTTGGACTAGCGGGAGTGGAGGACAATGAGCAGTTCTTC - TRBD2 TRBJ2-1 TRBV9
CASSAATSGEETQYF TGTGCCAGCAGCGCGGCGACTAGCGGTGAAGAGACCCAGTACTTC - TRBD2 TRBJ2-5 TRBV4-2
CSVVGGTGYEQYF TGCAGCGTTGTGGGGGGGACGGGGTACGAGCAGTACTTC - TRBD2 TRBJ2-7 TRBV29-1
CSGSRDTDNYGYTF TGCAGCGGTAGCCGGGACACAGATAACTATGGCTACACCTTC once - TRBJ1-2 TRBV29-1
CASSQTTGGSVFQPQHF TGTGCCAGCAGCCAAACAACGGGCGGGTCGGTCTTTCAGCCCCAGCATTTT - - TRBJ1-5 TRBV7-9
CASTEGLRNTGELFF TGCGCCAGCACCGAGGGACTCAGGAACACCGGGGAGCTGTTTTTT - - TRBJ2-2 TRBV23-1
CASSPRTGGTEAFF TGTGCCAGCTCACCTCGTACAGGGGGCACTGAAGCTTTCTTT - TRBD1 TRBJ1-1 TRBV18
CASSFSYEQYF TGTGCCAGCAGCTTCAGCTACGAGCAGTACTTC - - TRBJ2-7 TRBV7-8
CASSQDGGRNGYTF TGTGCCAGCAGCCAAGATGGGGGGCGAAATGGCTACACCTTC - - TRBJ1-2 TRBV9
CASSLVPLAGVYEQYF TGTGCCAGCAGCTTAGTACCGCTAGCGGGAGTTTACGAGCAGTACTTC - TRBD2 TRBJ2-7 TRBV11-2
CASSQDASGSSEQYF TGTGCCAGCAGCCAAGACGCTAGCGGGAGCAGCGAGCAGTACTTC - TRBD2 TRBJ2-7 TRBV4-2